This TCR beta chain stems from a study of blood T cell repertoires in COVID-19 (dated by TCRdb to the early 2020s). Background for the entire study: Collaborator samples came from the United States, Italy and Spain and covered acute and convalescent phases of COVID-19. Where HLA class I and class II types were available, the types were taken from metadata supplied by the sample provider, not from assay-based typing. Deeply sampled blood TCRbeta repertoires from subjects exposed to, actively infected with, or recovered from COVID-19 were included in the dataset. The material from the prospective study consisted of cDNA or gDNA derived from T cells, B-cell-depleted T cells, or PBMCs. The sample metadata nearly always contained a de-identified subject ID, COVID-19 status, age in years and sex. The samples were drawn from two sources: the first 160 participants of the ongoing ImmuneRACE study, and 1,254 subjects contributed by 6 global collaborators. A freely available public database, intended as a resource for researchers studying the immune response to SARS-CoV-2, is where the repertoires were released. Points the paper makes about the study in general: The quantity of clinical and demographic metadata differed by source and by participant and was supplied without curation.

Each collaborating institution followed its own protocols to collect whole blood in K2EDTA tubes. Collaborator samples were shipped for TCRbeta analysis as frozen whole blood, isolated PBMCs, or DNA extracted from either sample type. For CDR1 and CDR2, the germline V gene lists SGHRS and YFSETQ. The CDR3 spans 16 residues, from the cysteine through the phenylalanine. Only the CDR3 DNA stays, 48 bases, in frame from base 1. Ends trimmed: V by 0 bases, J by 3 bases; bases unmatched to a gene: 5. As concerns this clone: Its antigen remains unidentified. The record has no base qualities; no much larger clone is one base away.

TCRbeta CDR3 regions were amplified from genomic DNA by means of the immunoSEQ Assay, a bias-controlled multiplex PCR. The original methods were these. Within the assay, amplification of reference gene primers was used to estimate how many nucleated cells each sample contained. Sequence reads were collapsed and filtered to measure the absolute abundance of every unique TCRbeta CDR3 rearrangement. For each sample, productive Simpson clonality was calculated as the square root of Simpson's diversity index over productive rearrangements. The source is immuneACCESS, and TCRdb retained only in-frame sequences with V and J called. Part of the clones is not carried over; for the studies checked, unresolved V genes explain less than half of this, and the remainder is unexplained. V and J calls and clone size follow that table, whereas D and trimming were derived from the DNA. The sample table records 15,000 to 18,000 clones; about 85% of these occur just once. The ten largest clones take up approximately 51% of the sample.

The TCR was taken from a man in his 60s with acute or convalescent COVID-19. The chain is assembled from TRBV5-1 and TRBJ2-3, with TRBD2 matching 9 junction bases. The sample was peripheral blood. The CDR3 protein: CASSLVGSGGTDTQYF. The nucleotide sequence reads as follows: TGCGCCAGCAGCTTGGTCGGTAGCGGGGGTACAGATACGCAGTATTTT.